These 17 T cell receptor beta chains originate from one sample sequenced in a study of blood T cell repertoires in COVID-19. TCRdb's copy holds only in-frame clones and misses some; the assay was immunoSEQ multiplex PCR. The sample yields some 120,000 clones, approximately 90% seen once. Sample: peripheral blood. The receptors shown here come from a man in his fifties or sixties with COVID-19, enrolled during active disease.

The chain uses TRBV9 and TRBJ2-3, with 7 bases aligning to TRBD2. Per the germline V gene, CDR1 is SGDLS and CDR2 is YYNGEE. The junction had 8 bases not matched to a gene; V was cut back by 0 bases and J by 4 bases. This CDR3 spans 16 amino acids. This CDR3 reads CASSVDRAGVADTQYF. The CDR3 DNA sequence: TGTGCCAGCAGCGTAGACCGCGCGGGAGTCGCAGATACGCAGTATTTT.

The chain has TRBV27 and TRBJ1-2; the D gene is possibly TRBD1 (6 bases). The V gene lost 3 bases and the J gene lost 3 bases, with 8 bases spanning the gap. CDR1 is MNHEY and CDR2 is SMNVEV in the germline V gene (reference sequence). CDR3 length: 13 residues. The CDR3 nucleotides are TGTGCCAGCAGTTTTACAGGGTACTATGGCTACACCTTC. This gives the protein CASSFTGYYGYTF.

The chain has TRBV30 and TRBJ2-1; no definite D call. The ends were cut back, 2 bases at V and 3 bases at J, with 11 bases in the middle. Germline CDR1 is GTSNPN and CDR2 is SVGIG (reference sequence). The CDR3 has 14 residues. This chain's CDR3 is CAWSPPPGYNEQFF. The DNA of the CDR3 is TGTGCCTGGAGTCCCCCCCCGGGCTACAATGAGCAGTTCTTC.

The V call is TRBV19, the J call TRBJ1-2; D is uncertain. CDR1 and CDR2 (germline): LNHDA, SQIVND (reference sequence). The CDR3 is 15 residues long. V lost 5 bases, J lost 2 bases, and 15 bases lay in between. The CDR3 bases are TGTGCCAGTAGTCCAACCCTTGGAGGGAACTATGGCTACACCTTC. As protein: CASSPTLGGNYGYTF.

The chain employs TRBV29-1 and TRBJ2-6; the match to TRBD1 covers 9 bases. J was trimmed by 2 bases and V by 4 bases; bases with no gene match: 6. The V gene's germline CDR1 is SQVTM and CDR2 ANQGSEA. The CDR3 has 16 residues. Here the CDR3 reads CSVAARQGAGANVLTF. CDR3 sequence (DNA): TGCAGCGTTGCCGCGAGACAGGGGGCTGGGGCCAACGTCCTGACTTTC.

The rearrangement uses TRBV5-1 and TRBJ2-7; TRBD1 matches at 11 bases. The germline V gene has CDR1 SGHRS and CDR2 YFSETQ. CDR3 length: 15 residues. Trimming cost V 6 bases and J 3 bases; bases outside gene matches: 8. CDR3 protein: CASNTLGTGGYEQYV. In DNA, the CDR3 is TGCGCCAGCAATACTCTCGGGACAGGGGGCTACGAGCAGTACGTC.

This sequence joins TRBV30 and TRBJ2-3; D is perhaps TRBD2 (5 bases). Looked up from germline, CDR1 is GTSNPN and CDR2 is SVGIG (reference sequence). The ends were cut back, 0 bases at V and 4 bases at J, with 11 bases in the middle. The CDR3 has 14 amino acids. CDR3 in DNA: TGTGCCTGGAGTGTACGAAGCGGAGCAGATACGCAGTATTTT. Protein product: CAWSVRSGADTQYF.

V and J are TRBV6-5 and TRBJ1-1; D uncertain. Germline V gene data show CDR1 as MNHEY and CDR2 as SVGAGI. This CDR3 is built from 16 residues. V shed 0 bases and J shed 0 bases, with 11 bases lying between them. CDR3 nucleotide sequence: TGTGCCAGCAGTTACTCCAAACACTATATGAACACTGAAGCTTTCTTT. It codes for CASSYSKHYMNTEAFF.

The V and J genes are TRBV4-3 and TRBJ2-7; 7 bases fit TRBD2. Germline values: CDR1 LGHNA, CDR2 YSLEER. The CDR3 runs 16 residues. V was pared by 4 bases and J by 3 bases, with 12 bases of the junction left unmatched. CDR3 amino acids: CASSPNLPAGSYEQYF. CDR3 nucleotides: TGCGCCAGCAGCCCCAACCTCCCAGCGGGAAGCTACGAGCAGTACTTC.

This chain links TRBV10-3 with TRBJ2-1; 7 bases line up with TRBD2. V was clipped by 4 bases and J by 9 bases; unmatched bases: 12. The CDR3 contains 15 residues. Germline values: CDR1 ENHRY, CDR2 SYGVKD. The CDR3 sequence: CAISVGGLGRREQFF. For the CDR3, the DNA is TGTGCCATCAGTGTTGGTGGACTAGGAAGGCGTGAGCAGTTCTTC.

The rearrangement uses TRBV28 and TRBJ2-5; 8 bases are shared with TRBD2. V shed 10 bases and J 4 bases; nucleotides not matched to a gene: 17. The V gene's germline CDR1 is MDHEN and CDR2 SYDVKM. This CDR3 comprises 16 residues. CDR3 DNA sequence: TGTGCCACCGCCTTTTCCGGGACTAGTGGTTTAGAGACCCAGTACTTC. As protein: CATAFSGTSGLETQYF.

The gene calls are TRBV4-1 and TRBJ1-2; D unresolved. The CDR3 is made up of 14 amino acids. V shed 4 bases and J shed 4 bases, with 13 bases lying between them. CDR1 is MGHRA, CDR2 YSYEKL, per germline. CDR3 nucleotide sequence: TGCGCCAGCAGCCCCCCGGGGTCGATCTATGGCTACACCTTC. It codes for CASSPPGSIYGYTF.

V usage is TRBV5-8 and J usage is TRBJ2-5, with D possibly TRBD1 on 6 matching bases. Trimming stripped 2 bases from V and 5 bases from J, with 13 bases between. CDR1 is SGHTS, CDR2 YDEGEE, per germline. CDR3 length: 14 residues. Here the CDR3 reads CASSFLQGGETQYF. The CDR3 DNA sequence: TGTGCCAGCAGCTTCTTACAGGGCGGGGAGACCCAGTACTTC. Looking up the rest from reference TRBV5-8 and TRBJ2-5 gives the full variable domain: EAGVTQSPTHLIKTRGQQATLRCSPISGHTSVYWYQQALGLGLQFLLWYDEGEERNRGNFPPRFSGRQFPNYSSELNVNALELEDSALYLCASSFLQGGETQYFGPGTRLLVL.

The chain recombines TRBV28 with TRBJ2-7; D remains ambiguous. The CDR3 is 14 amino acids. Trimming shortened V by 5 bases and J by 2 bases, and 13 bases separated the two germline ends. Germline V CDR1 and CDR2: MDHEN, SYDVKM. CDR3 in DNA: TGTGCCAGCAGTCTCGGCGGAGATACCTACGAGCAGTACTTC. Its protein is CASSLGGDTYEQYF.

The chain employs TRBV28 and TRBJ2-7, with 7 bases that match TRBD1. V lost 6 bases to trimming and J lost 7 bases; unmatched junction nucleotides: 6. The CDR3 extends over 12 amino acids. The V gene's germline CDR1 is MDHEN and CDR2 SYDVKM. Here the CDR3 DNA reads TGTGCCAGCAGAGACAGGGCTGGGGAGCAGTACTTC. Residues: CASRDRAGEQYF.

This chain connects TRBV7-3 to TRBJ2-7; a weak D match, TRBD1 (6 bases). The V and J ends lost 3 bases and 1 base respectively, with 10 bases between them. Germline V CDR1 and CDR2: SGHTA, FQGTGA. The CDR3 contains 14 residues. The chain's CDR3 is CASSLGHQSYEQYF. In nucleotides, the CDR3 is TGTGCCAGCAGCTTGGGACACCAGTCCTACGAGCAGTACTTC.

CDR3: CASSLIQGTGANVLTF. The DNA of the CDR3 is TGCGCCAGCAGCTTAATACAGGGAACTGGGGCCAACGTCCTGACTTTC. The chain couples TRBV5-1 to TRBJ2-6; the D gene is possibly TRBD1 (6 bases). Germline loops: CDR1 SGHRS, CDR2 YFSETQ. CDR3 length equals 16 residues. The germline V and J ends were trimmed by 2 bases and 2 bases, with 11 bases remaining between them. The entire variable domain, with the rest obtained from reference TRBV5-1 and TRBJ2-6, is as follows: KAGVTQTPRYLIKTRGQQVTLSCSPISGHRSVSWYQQTPGQGLQFLFEYFSETQRNKGNFPGRFSGRQFSNSRSEMNVSTLELGDSALYLCASSLIQGTGANVLTFGAGSRLTVL.